The clone carrying this TCR beta chain occurred a few times. Its specificity is unknown. TCRdb re-analysed the reads in MiXCR, keeping a single row per CDR3 protein. Of some 15,000 distinct CDR3 sequences listed, about 13% are singletons. This sample stems from a study of type 1 regulatory T cells. The CDR3 is made up of 16 amino acids. Germline V gives CDR1 SGHRS, CDR2 YFSETQ. Trimming left V 4 bases short and J 6 bases short, with 23 bases between. The rearrangement links TRBV5-1 to TRBJ2-7; either TRBD1 or TRBD2 may fit D (6 bases each). Sequencing was done on a sample of cultured T cells, either the whole culture or a sorted T cell fraction (not recorded which). This TCR was recovered from a human donor in good health. Here the CDR3 DNA reads TGCGCCAGCAGCCCGGGCGGTGGCGGGACATCTTCCGAGCAGTACTTC. Protein: CASSPGGGGTSSEQYF.